This passage covers 30 T cell receptor beta chains from one sample sequenced in a study of T cells in Graves' hyperthyroidism and ophthalmopathy. The source material, RNA transcripts, was used to amplify TCR beta CDR3 regions. The HTBI set primed first-round TCR CDR3 RT-PCR. TCRdb ran MiXCR on the multiplex PCR reads and lists one entry per CDR3 protein. The sample contains roughly 700,000 distinct CDR3 sequences, about 18% of which appear only once. Sequenced material: blood. Receptors originate from a man over 45 with Graves' hyperthyroidism.

This clonotype was counted at least ten times. The rearrangement joins TRBV10-3 to TRBJ1-1; 8 nucleotides agree with TRBD1. Germline V CDR1 and CDR2: ENHRY, SYGVKD. The CDR3 length is 14 residues. The J segment lost 2 bases and the V segment lost 6 bases, leaving 5 bases of the junction unmatched. The CDR3 here is CAISRTGQNTEAFF. The CDR3 DNA reads TGTGCCATCAGCCGGACAGGGCAAAACACTGAAGCTTTCTTT.

The V and J genes are TRBV6-2 or TRBV6-3 and TRBJ2-7; D unresolved. The germline V and J ends were trimmed by 1 base and 6 bases, with 7 bases remaining between them. Germline V gene sequence: CDR1 MNHEY, CDR2 SVGEGT. This CDR3 has 12 amino acids. The CDR3 sequence is CASSYFQVEQYF. CDR3 bases: TGTGCCAGCAGTTACTTTCAGGTCGAGCAGTACTTC.

This clonotype has a handful of counts. CDR3 DNA sequence: TGTGCCAGCAGCCAAGGAATAGCGGGGGGTATTACTTACAATGAGCAGTTCTTC. This translates into CASSQGIAGGITYNEQFF. The rearrangement joins TRBV3-1 to TRBJ2-1, with 10 bases matching TRBD2. The V segment lost 1 base and the J segment 4 bases; nucleotides outside the gene matches: 10. Germline V gives CDR1 LGHDT, CDR2 YNNKEL (reference sequence). The CDR3 is made up of 18 amino acids.

The genes are TRBV2 and TRBJ2-1, with 13 bases matching TRBD2. The V gene end was trimmed by 6 bases and the J gene end by 5 bases; junction bases not matched to a gene: 4. Germline V gene data show CDR1 as SNHLY and CDR2 as FYNNEI. CDR3 length: 15 amino acids. CDR3: CASRKLAGGNNEQFF. Written as DNA, the CDR3 is TGTGCCAGCAGGAAACTAGCGGGAGGGAACAATGAGCAGTTCTTC. Complete variable domain (other parts from reference TRBV2 and TRBJ2-1): EPEVTQTPSHQVTQMGQEVILRCVPISNHLYFYWYRQILGQKVEFLVSFYNNEISEKSEIFDDQFSVERPDGSNFTLKIRSTKLEDSAMYFCASRKLAGGNNEQFFGPGTRLTVL.

There are many counts of this clonotype. The chain has TRBV28 and TRBJ2-1, with 8 nucleotides matching TRBD2. The CDR3 spans 15 residues. Germline CDR1 and CDR2: MDHEN and SYDVKM. V was pared by 1 base and J by 6 bases, with 5 bases of the junction left unmatched. The CDR3 sequence: CASSLFLAGGNEQFF. The CDR3 region has the DNA TGTGCCAGCAGTTTATTTCTAGCGGGCGGCAATGAGCAGTTCTTC.

This clonotype appeared many times. V is TRBV30 and J is TRBJ2-5; 10 bases are a match to TRBD2. This CDR3 has 15 amino acids. V shed 0 bases and J 5 bases; nucleotides not matched to a gene: 6. CDR1 and CDR2 from the germline V gene are GTSNPN and SVGIG (reference sequence). CDR3 protein: CAWSVWLAGVETQYF. The CDR3 region has the DNA TGTGCCTGGAGTGTTTGGCTAGCGGGAGTCGAGACCCAGTACTTC.

This clonotype came up a few times. The chain joins TRBV27 to TRBJ1-5, with 9 bases fitting TRBD1. The V gene end was trimmed by 4 bases and the J gene end by 16 bases; junction bases not matched to a gene: 11. Germline V CDR1 and CDR2: MNHEY, SMNVEV (reference sequence). The CDR3 runs to 13 residues. The CDR3, as DNA: TGTGCCAGCAGTTCCCGGACAGGGGCGTGGGTTCATTTT. The encoded protein is CASSSRTGAWVHF.

The rearrangement uses TRBV24-1 and TRBJ1-6; D gene uncertain. The ends were cut back, 4 bases at V and 7 bases at J, with 10 bases in the middle. CDR1 is KGHDR and CDR2 is SFDVKD in the germline V gene. This CDR3 is 14 amino acids long. CDR3: CATSEDGVNSPLHF. In DNA form, the CDR3 reads TGTGCCACCAGTGAGGACGGCGTCAATTCACCCCTCCACTTT.

This clonotype was observed many times. The rearrangement links TRBV2 to TRBJ2-7, with D tentatively TRBD1 (7 bases). There are 14 residues in the CDR3. Per germline, CDR1 SNHLY and CDR2 FYNNEI. Trimming left V 4 bases short and J 5 bases short, with 15 bases between. The CDR3 DNA is TGTGCCAGCAGTGTTGGAGGGGGCAAGGACGAGCAGTACTTC. This sequence encodes CASSVGGGKDEQYF. The full variable domain, completed using reference TRBV2 and TRBJ2-7, is EPEVTQTPSHQVTQMGQEVILRCVPISNHLYFYWYRQILGQKVEFLVSFYNNEISEKSEIFDDQFSVERPDGSNFTLKIRSTKLEDSAMYFCASSVGGGKDEQYFGPGTRLTVT.

CDR3 residues: CASRPAGQKTQYF. The CDR3 coding sequence is TGTGCCAGCAGGCCAGCGGGACAAAAGACCCAGTACTTC. V gene TRBV6-1 combines with J gene TRBJ2-5, with a tentative D call TRBD2 (7 bases). Germline CDR1 and CDR2: MNHNS and SASEGT. V was cut by 6 bases and J by 6 bases, with 14 bases left in between. This CDR3 has 13 amino acids.

In the case of this clonotype: Possible read error: a much larger clone is one base away. This rearrangement joins TRBV11-2 to TRBJ2-1; 11 bases match TRBD1. Losses at the gene ends were 6 bases for V and 6 bases for J; bases not matched to a gene: 4. This CDR3 contains 14 residues. Germline assignment: CDR1 SGHAT and CDR2 FQNNGV. Written as DNA, the CDR3 is TGTGCCAGCAGACCCGGGACAGGGGGCAATGAGCAGTTCTTC. Translating gives CASRPGTGGNEQFF.

CDR3 protein: CASSLNPGLDSNQPQHF. For the CDR3, the DNA is TGTGCCAGCAGCCTAAACCCAGGACTCGATAGCAATCAGCCCCAGCATTTT. V and J are TRBV6-2 or TRBV6-3 and TRBJ1-5; D gene ambiguous. Germline CDR1 MNHEY, CDR2 SVGEGT. Trimming cost V 6 bases and J 0 bases, with 18 bases left between them. This CDR3 comprises 17 residues.

This clonotype occurred many times. J is TRBJ2-7 and V is TRBV7-6; 8 positions agree with TRBD2. This CDR3 has 16 amino acids. The germline V gene has CDR1 SGHVS and CDR2 FNYEAQ. Unmatched junction bases numbered 17, after V lost 6 bases and J lost 7 bases. The CDR3 protein is CASSKSMGLDLSEQYF. In DNA, the CDR3 is TGTGCCAGCAGTAAGAGCATGGGACTAGATCTCAGTGAGCAGTACTTC.

This clonotype was found a few times. The CDR3, as DNA: TGTGCCAGCAGTTTTCGGGGGATAAGAAACACCATATATTTT. Its translation: CASSFRGIRNTIYF. The J gene is TRBJ1-3, the V gene TRBV28; weak D call: TRBD1 (5 bases). This CDR3 has 14 amino acids. Germline-derived CDR1 and CDR2 are MDHEN and SYDVKM. Between the trimmed V and J ends, which lost 3 bases and 5 bases, there was a span of 11 bases.

The rearrangement joins TRBV7-8 to TRBJ1-5; D remains unclear. Trimming took off 0 bases at V and 3 bases at J, with 9 bases between the two ends. Germline CDR1 and CDR2: SGHVS and FQNEAQ. This CDR3 contains 15 residues. In nucleotides, the CDR3 is TGTGCCAGCAGCTTAGCCTCGTCCAACAATCAGCCCCAGCATTTT. Translation: CASSLASSNNQPQHF.

This clonotype came up many times. The chain carries TRBV11-1 and TRBJ2-7; D possibly corresponds to TRBD2 (5 bases). Trimming removed 2 bases from V and 1 base from J, with 9 bases in between. Germline V lookup: CDR1 SGHAT, CDR2 FQDESV (reference sequence). The CDR3 contains 14 residues. CDR3 nucleotides: TGTGCCAGCAGCTTATATCGGGGATCCTACGAGCAGTACTTC. It is translated as CASSLYRGSYEQYF.

This clonotype was seen repeatedly, ten times or more. The chain has TRBV11-1 and TRBJ1-2; D not certain. This CDR3 is built from 12 residues. The germline V and J ends were trimmed by 2 bases and 6 bases, with 7 bases remaining between them. The germline gives CDR1 SGHAT, CDR2 FQDESV (reference sequence). CDR3 sequence (DNA): TGTGCCAGCAGCTTAATGGGAAATGGCTACACCTTC. Its protein product is CASSLMGNGYTF.

This clonotype has just a few counts. V is TRBV20-1 and J is TRBJ2-7, with 9 nucleotides matching TRBD1. V dropped 8 bases and J dropped 7; count of bases not matched to a gene: 9. Per germline, CDR1 DFQATT and CDR2 SNEGSKA (reference sequence). The CDR3 is 12 amino acids. The CDR3 is CSPYRGPGEQYF. CDR3 nucleotides: TGCAGTCCGTACAGGGGGCCGGGGGAGCAGTACTTC.

This clonotype was detected a few times. V is TRBV5-1 and J is TRBJ2-3, with no clear D. Trimming cost V 5 bases and J 9 bases, with 19 bases left between them. The CDR3 spans 14 residues. CDR1 and CDR2 (germline): SGHRS, YFSETQ. The CDR3 reads CASRAEVPFRTQYF. The DNA for the CDR3 is TGCGCCAGCAGGGCCGAGGTCCCGTTTAGGACGCAGTATTTT.

This clonotype came up many times. The chain carries TRBV19 and TRBJ2-5; 9 nucleotides agree with TRBD1. The CDR3 length is 15 residues. V lost 3 bases, J lost 5 bases, and 7 bases stayed unmatched. Germline CDR1 and CDR2: LNHDA and SQIVND (reference sequence). CDR3 nucleotide sequence: TGTGCCAGTAGTATCGGGACAGGGAGGACGGAGACCCAGTACTTC. Its translation: CASSIGTGRTETQYF.

This clonotype has at least ten counts. CDR3 DNA: TGTGCCAGCAGTGAAATGGGACTAGCGGGAGGGACAGATACGCAGTATTTT. Translation gives CASSEMGLAGGTDTQYF. The J gene is TRBJ2-3, the V gene TRBV2; TRBD2 aligns across 16 bases. After removal of 2 bases from V and 3 bases from J, the junction contained 2 bases not matched to a gene. The CDR3 has 17 amino acids. Germline V CDR1 and CDR2: SNHLY, FYNNEI.

In this sample, this clonotype turned up many times. The chain combines TRBV27 with TRBJ2-3, with D hard to call. V dropped 4 bases and J dropped 1 base, with 12 bases sitting between them. The length of the CDR3 is 15 residues. The germline V gene has CDR1 MNHEY and CDR2 SMNVEV (reference sequence). CDR3 nucleotides: TGTGCCAGCAGTTATGAGAATACGGGCACAGATACGCAGTATTTT. Translated: CASSYENTGTDTQYF.

Worth noting for this clonotype: A much larger clone differs from this one at a single base, so this may be a read error. Here the CDR3 omits its conserved ending phenylalanine or tryptophan, so a read error is the likely source. This chain connects TRBV27 to TRBJ2-5; maybe TRBD2 (6 bases). Germline V CDR1 and CDR2: MNHEY, SMNVEV (reference sequence). V lost 4 bases to trimming and J lost 5 bases, with 20 bases between them. This CDR3 spans 16 amino acids. The CDR3 sequence: CASSSSRDHHIETQYL. As DNA, the CDR3 is TGTGCCAGCAGTTCCTCGCGGGACCACCACATCGAGACCCAGTACCTC.

This clonotype has only a few counts. The chain joins TRBV30 to TRBJ1-2, with 12 bases lining up with TRBD1. CDR1 and CDR2 from the germline V gene are GTSNPN and SVGIG (reference sequence). J lost 2 bases, V lost 1 base, and 2 bases had no gene match. The CDR3 consists of 15 residues. The CDR3 loop is CAWSGGQGANYGYTF. The CDR3 coding sequence is TGTGCCTGGAGTGGGGGACAGGGGGCGAACTATGGCTACACCTTC.

The rearrangement links TRBV19 to TRBJ2-1; 10 nucleotides match TRBD2. Germline V gives CDR1 LNHDA, CDR2 SQIVND (reference sequence). The CDR3 consists of 15 residues. The V and J ends lost 6 bases and 5 bases, in that order; junction bases with no gene match: 7. As DNA, the CDR3 is TGTGCCAGTAGCAGAACTAGCGGGAATAACAATGAGCAGTTCTTC. Amino acids: CASSRTSGNNNEQFF.

This clonotype was counted at least ten times. This chain joins TRBV27 and TRBJ1-2; D perhaps matches TRBD1 (5 bases). Trimming left V 6 bases short and J 5 bases short, with 10 bases between. The CDR3 is made up of 12 amino acids. Germline-derived CDR1 and CDR2 are MNHEY and SMNVEV (reference sequence). This CDR3 is CASRDSGYGYTF. Here the CDR3 DNA reads TGTGCCAGCAGAGACAGTGGGTATGGCTACACCTTC.

This clonotype came up a few times. The chain couples TRBV6-5 to TRBJ2-7; no firm D call. V shed 0 bases and J shed 2 bases, with 8 bases lying between them. In germline, CDR1 is MNHEY, CDR2 SVGAGI. The CDR3 spans 14 residues. Written as DNA, the CDR3 is TGTGCCAGCAGTTACTCACAGCCAGCCTACGAGCAGTACTTC. As protein: CASSYSQPAYEQYF.

In its sample, this clonotype was seen many times. J is TRBJ2-7 and V is TRBV27, with TRBD2 as a possible D gene (5 bases). This CDR3 is 10 amino acids long. Germline V gene data show CDR1 as MNHEY and CDR2 as SMNVEV (reference sequence). V dropped 7 bases and J dropped 5 bases, with 6 bases sitting between them. CDR3 amino acids: CASMRDEQYF. In DNA, the CDR3 is TGTGCCAGCATGAGGGACGAGCAGTACTTC.

The table lists this clonotype with a few counts. The chain combines TRBV6-5 with TRBJ2-5, with 11 bases matching TRBD1. The CDR3 has 17 amino acids. Unmatched junction bases numbered 12, after V lost 4 bases and J lost 5 bases. Looked up from germline, CDR1 is MNHEY and CDR2 is SVGAGI. The CDR3 sequence is CASSSQPGQGVGETQYF. The CDR3 nucleotides read TGTGCCAGCAGTTCTCAACCGGGACAGGGGGTTGGCGAGACCCAGTACTTC.

This clonotype was counted once. This clone may be a read error of a much larger clone one base away. The V and J genes are TRBV10-3 and TRBJ2-1; TRBD1 matches at 9 bases. CDR1 is ENHRY, CDR2 SYGVKD, per germline. The V gene end was trimmed by 11 bases and the J gene end by 9 bases; junction bases not matched to a gene: 14. The CDR3 is made up of 14 amino acids. CDR3 sequence (DNA): TGTGCCGCTCTCCTGGGACAGGGTGTTTTTGAGCAGTTCTTC. It yields the protein CAALLGQGVFEQFF.